This T cell receptor (beta chain) was profiled in a study of T cell responses to AZD1222 COVID-19 vaccine. Whole-study results and caveats: Increases in Spike-specific TCR breadth and depth were seen after two AZD1222 doses. Spike was spanned by vaccine-associated CD4 TCRs, with dominance at 160-218 and 743-854. Donors were largely white British and mainly female; clonal diversity was possibly underestimated. Among those given AZD1222, only 6 or 7 were seropositive at baseline.

With respect to this clone: The antigen is undetermined.

Germline V gene lookup returns CDR1 ENHRY and CDR2 SYGVKD. CDR3 length equals 13 residues. V gave up 10 bases and J gave up 1 base, with 11 bases separating them. This table comes from immunoSEQ multiplex PCR, and its TCRdb copy is limited to in-frame clones, with some not included. The table shows more than 95,000 clones, with approximately 89% occurring only once. This TCR was recovered from an adult in good health. The sequencing used peripheral blood, collected on day 0 of AZD1222 vaccination. The gene calls are TRBV10-3 and TRBJ1-5; possibly TRBD1 for D (5 bases). The CDR3 loop reads CASTTESNQPQHF. CDR3 sequence (DNA): TGTGCCAGTACGACAGAGAGCAATCAGCCCCAGCATTTT.